The clone carrying this TCR beta chain has just one count. This entry comes from a study of T cell changes during pregnancy in multiple sclerosis. Sequenced by immunoSEQ multiplex PCR; TCRdb stores in-frame clones only, minus some. The profile shows 35,000 to 40,000 clones, 92% of them singletons. Trimming took off 4 bases at V and 8 bases at J, with 20 bases between the two ends. CDR3 length equals 15 residues. Germline V CDR1 and CDR2: MNHEY, SMNVEV (reference sequence). Sequencing used CD8+ T cells from peripheral blood mononuclear cells, obtained in the third trimester of pregnancy. The V and J genes are TRBV27 and TRBJ1-2; D is unresolved. The source is a female donor with multiple sclerosis, enrolled in a pregnancy study. This CDR3 is CASSSFPSSPWGYTF. The CDR3 DNA is TGTGCCAGCAGTTCATTCCCGAGTAGTCCGTGGGGCTACACCTTC.